This T cell receptor (beta chain) was retrieved from a study of T cell responses to AZD1222 COVID-19 vaccine. TCRdb keeps only in-frame clones here, not all; method: immunoSEQ multiplex PCR. Here the sample spans 110,000 to 150,000 clones, 93% being singletons. CDR1 is MNHEY and CDR2 is SVGAGI in the germline V gene. CDR3 length: 13 amino acids. V dropped 6 bases and J dropped 0 bases, with 7 bases sitting between them. The sample here was peripheral blood, taken on day 0 of AZD1222 vaccination. This TCR came from an adult in good health. The chain employs TRBV6-5 and TRBJ2-3; D gene uncertain. CDR3 coding DNA: TGTGCCAGCAGGAAGGACAGCACAGATACGCAGTATTTT. It encodes CASRKDSTDTQYF.